This T cell receptor beta chain was identified during a study of cytomegalovirus exposure and HLA in healthy donors. The assay was immunoSEQ multiplex PCR, and TCRdb's table has in-frame clones only and misses some. The sample shows roughly 300,000 clones, roughly 90% of them seen only once. Turning to this clone: Antigen unknown.

Regarding the study as a whole: Under in vitro conditions, three CMV-associated chains were confirmed as specific for CMV antigens. That first-cohort TCR clusters tended to co-occur in the 95 to 150 validation repertoires was found in a later analysis. The study recorded about 150 TCR beta chains that were cytomegalovirus-associated.

These donors were members of the roughly 110-subject validation cohort, a group separate from the roughly 670-subject first cohort. The clonotype comes from a woman under 30 in good health and CMV-seronegative. Sequenced input: PBMCs.

In DNA form, the CDR3 reads TGTGCCAGCAGCTCCAGGACTAGCGGGATAAAGACCCAGTACTTC. Amino acid sequence: CASSSRTSGIKTQYF. The J gene is TRBJ2-5, the V gene TRBV5-4; TRBD2 aligns across 12 bases. J lost 6 bases, V lost 3 bases, and 6 bases had no gene match. Germline CDR1 and CDR2: SGHNT and YYREEE (reference sequence). The CDR3 has 15 residues. Combining the CDR3 with reference TRBV5-4 and TRBJ2-5 gives the whole variable domain ETGVTQSPTHLIKTRGQQVTLRCSSQSGHNTVSWYQQALGQGPQFIFQYYREEENGRGNFPPRFSGLQFPNYSSELNVNALELDDSALYLCASSSRTSGIKTQYFGPGTRLLVL.